Sequencing of this TCR beta chain was carried out in a study of metastatic and nonmetastatic thyroid tumors (dated by TCRdb to 2020 to 2021). Background on the whole study: For patients with malignant and with benign thyroid disease, the researchers compared repertoires between peripheral blood samples and tumor or nodule tissue samples.

Based on the germline V gene, the CDR1 and CDR2 sequences are MDHEN and SYDVKM. Unmatched junction bases come to 12, with V trimmed by 7 bases and J by 5 bases. The CDR3 holds 15 amino acids from the cysteine to the phenylalanine. The read is trimmed to its CDR3 DNA, 45 bases read in frame from base 1. About this clone: The clone's antigen remains unknown. One base away there is no much larger clone; base qualities are not given. Other DNA sequences in this specimen translate into the identical CDR3.

Study-wide findings and limitations: In both blood and tumor samples, TCR beta diversity was reported to be significantly higher in malignant tumors than in benign nodules.

No treatment had been received by any patient before thyroid surgery. Using T-cell receptor beta sequencing, the study looked back at clinical samples from patients collected from about 2011 to 2018. The library relied on PCR. Reads for this sample came from an Illumina HiSeq 4000. High-throughput sequencing was used to profile the TCR beta-chain CDR3 region of every patient. In the authors' own workflow: The researchers built a classifier to tell apart papillary thyroid cancer patients with distant metastasis, based on CDR3 differences among clinicopathological groups. Repertoire diversity was assessed with the Shannon index, and tumor-blood repertoire similarity with the Morisita-Horn index. Using fastp at Q25 and MiXCR, TCRdb reprocessed the public reads and kept productive beta chains. The V and J calls were not made by the authors but by TCRdb's processing. The sample table lists around 89,000 clones, under 15% of them with a count of one. The ten largest clones add up to 3% to 4.5% of the sample.

The sequence derives from a female donor with papillary thyroid cancer or a benign thyroid nodule (not recorded which). Some clones in this sample may be carry-over from other donors' samples. The sequencing sample was made of blood. Recombination linked TRBV28 to TRBJ2-5; the central 8 bases match TRBD1. The CDR3 is CASTLDRGGGETQYF. The sequence in DNA is TGTGCCAGCACCCTCGACAGGGGTGGGGGGGAGACCCAGTACTTC.